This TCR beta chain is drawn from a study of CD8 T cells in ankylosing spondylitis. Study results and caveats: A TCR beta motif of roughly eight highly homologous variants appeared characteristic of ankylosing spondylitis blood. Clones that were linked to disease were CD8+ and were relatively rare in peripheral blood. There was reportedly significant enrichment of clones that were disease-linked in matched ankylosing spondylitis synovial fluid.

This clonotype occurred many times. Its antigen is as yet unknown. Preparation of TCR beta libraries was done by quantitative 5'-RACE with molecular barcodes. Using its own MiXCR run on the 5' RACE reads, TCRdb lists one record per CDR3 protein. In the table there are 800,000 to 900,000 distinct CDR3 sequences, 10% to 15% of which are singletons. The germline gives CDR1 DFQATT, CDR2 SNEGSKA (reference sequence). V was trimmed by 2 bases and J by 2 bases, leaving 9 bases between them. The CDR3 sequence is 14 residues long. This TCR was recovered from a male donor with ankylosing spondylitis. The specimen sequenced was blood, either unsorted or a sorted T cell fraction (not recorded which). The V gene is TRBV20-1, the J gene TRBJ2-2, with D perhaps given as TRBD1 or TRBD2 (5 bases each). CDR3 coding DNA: TGCAGTGCTAGACAGGGACGTAACACCGGGGAGCTGTTTTTT. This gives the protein CSARQGRNTGELFF.